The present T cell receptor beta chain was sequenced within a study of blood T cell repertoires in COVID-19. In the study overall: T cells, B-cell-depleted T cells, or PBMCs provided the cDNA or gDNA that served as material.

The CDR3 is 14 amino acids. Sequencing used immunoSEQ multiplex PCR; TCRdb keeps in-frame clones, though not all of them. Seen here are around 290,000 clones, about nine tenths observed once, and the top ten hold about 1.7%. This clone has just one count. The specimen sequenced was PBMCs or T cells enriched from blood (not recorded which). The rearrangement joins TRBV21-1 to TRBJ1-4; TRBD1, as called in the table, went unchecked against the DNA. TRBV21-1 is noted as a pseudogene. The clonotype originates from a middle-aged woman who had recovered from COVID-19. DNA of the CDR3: TGTGCCAGCACAGACAGGGACCAAGGGGAAAAACTGTTTTTT. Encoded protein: CASTDRDQGEKLFF.